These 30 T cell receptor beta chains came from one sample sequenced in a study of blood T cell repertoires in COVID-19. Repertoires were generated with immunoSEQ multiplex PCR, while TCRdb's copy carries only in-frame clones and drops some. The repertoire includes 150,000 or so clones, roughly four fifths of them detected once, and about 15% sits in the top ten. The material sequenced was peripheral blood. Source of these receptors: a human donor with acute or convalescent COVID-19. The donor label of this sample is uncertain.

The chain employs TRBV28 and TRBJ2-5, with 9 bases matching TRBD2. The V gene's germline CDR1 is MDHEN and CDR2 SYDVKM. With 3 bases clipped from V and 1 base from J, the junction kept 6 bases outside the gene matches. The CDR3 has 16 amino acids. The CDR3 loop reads CASSFGSGGVQETQYF. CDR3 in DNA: TGTGCCAGCAGTTTTGGTAGCGGGGGTGTCCAAGAGACCCAGTACTTC.

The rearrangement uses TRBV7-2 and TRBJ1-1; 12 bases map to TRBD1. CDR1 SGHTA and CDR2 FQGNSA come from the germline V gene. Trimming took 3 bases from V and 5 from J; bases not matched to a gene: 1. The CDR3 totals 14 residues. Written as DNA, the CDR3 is TGTGCCAGCAGCTTGGGACAGGGGGCGACTGAAGCTTTCTTT. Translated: CASSLGQGATEAFF.

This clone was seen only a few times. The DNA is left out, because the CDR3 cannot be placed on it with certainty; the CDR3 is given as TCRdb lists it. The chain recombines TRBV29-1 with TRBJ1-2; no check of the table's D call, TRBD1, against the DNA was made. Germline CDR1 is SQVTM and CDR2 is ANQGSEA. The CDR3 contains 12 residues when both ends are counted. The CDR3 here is CSVATGSPRQTF.

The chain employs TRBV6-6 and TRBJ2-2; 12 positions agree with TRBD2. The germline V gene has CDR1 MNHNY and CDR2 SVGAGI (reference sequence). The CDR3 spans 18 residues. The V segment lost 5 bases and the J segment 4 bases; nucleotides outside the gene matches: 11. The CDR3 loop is CASSQDRPGLAGTGELFF. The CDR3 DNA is TGTGCCAGCAGTCAGGACCGGCCGGGACTAGCGGGCACCGGGGAGCTGTTTTTT.

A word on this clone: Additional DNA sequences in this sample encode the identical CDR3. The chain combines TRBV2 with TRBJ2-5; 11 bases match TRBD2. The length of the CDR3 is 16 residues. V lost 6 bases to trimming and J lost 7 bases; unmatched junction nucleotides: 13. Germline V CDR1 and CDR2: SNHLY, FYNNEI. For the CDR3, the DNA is TGTGCCAGCAGAGACGGACTAGCGGGCCCTAGCGGGACCCAGTACTTC. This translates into CASRDGLAGPSGTQYF.

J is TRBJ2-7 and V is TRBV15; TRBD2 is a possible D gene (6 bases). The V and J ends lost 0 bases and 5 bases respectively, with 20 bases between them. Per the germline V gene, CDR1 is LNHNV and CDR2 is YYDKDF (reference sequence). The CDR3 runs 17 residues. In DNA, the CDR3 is TGTGCCACCAGCAGAGAGAAATGGAGGGAAGGGCCCGACGAGCAGTACTTC. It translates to CATSREKWREGPDEQYF.

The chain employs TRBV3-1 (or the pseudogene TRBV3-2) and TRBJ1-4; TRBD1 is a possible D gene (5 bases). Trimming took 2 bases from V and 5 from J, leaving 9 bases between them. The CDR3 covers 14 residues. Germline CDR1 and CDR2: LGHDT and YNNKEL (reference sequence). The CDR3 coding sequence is TGTGCCAGCAGCCAAAAGGGGTTCAATGAAAAACTGTTTTTT. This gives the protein CASSQKGFNEKLFF.

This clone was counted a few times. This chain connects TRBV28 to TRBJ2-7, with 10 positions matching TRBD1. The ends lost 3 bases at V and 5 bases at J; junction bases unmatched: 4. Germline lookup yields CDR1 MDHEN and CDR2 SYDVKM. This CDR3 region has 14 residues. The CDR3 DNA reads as TGTGCCAGCAGTTTGGGACAGGGGTCCAACGAGCAGTACTTC. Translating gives CASSLGQGSNEQYF.

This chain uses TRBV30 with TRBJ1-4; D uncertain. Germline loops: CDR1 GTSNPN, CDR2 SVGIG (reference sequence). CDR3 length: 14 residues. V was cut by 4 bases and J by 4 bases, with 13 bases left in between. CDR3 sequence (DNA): TGTGCCTGGACCCAACGGGTTCATAATGAAAAACTGTTTTTT. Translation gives CAWTQRVHNEKLFF.

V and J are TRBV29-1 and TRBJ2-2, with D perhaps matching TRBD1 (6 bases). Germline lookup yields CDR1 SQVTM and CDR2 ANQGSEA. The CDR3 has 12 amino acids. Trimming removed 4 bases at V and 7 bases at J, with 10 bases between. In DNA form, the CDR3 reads TGCAGCGTTGTACAGGGAGTCGGGGAGCTGTTTTTT. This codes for CSVVQGVGELFF.

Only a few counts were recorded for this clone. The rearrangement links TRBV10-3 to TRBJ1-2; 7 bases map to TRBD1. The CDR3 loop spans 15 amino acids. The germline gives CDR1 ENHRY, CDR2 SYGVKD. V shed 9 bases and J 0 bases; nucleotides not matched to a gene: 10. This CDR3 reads CAIRQGLPSNYGYTF. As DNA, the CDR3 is TGTGCCATACGACAGGGCCTTCCTTCTAACTATGGCTACACCTTC.

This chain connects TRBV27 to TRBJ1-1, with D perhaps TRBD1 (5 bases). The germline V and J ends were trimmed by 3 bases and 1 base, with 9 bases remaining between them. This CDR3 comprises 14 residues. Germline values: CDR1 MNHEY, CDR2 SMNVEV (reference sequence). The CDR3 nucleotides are TGTGCCAGCAGTTTGGCGGGGGAGAACACTGAAGCTTTCTTT. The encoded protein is CASSLAGENTEAFF.

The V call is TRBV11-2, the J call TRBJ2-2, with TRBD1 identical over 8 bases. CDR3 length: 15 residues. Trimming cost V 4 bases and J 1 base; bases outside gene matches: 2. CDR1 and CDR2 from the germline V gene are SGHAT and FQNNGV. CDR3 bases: TGTGCCAGCAGCTGGGACAGGATGAACACCGGGGAGCTGTTTTTT. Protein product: CASSWDRMNTGELFF.

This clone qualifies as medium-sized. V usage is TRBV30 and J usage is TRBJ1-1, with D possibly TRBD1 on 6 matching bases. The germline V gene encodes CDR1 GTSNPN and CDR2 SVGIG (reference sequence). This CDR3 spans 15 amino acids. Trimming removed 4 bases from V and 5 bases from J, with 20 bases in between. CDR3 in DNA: TGTGCCTGGACCCCAGGGGCCAACGGGAGGACTGAAGCTTTCTTT. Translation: CAWTPGANGRTEAFF.

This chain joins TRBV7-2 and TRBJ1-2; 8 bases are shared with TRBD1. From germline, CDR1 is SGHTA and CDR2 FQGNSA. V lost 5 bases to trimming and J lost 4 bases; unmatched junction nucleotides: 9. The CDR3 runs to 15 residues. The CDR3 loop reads CASSPGTGPFYGYTF. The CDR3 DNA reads TGTGCCAGCAGCCCCGGGACAGGTCCTTTCTATGGCTACACCTTC.

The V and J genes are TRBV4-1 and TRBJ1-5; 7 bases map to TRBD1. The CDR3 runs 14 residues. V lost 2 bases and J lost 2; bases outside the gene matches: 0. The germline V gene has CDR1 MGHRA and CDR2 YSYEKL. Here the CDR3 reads CASSQTGGNQPQHF. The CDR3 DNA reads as TGCGCCAGCAGCCAAACAGGGGGCAATCAGCCCCAGCATTTT.

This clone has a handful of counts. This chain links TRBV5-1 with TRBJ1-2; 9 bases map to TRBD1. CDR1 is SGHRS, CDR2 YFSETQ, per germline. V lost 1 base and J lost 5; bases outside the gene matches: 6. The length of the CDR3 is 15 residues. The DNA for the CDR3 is TGCGCCAGCAGCTTGACAGGGGGCAATGGGTATGGCTACACCTTC. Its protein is CASSLTGGNGYGYTF.

CDR3 DNA: TGTGCCACCAGCAGCCTTACAGCAACTAATGAAAAACTGTTTTTT. Protein product: CATSSLTATNEKLFF. This chain connects TRBV15 to TRBJ1-4; D unclear. Germline assignment: CDR1 LNHNV and CDR2 YYDKDF (reference sequence). Trimming removed 3 bases at V and 0 bases at J, with 8 bases between. CDR3 length equals 15 residues.

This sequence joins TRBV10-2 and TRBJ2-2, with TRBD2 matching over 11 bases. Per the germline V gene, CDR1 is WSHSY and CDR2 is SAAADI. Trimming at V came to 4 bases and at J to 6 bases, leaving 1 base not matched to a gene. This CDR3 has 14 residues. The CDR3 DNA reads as TGCGCCAGCAGTGTAGCGGGGGGGGCCGGGGAGCTGTTTTTT. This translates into CASSVAGGAGELFF.

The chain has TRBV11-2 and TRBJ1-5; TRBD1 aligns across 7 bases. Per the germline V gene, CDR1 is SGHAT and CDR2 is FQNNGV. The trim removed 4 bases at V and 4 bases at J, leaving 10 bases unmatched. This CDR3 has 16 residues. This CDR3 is CASSSLGGQSNQPQHF. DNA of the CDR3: TGTGCCAGCAGCTCCCTGGGGGGACAGAGTAATCAGCCCCAGCATTTT.

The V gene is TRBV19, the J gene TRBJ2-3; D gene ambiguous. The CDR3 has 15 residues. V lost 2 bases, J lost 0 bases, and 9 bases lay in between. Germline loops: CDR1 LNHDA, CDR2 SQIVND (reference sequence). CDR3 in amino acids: CASSIQVTSTDTQYF. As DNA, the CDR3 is TGTGCCAGTAGTATACAAGTAACTAGCACAGATACGCAGTATTTT.

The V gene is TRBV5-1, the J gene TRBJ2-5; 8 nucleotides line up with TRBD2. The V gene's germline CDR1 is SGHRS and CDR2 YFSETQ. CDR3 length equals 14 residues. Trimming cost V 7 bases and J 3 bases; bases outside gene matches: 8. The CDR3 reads CASAPGGGKETQYF. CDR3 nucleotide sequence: TGCGCCAGCGCCCCGGGAGGGGGGAAAGAGACCCAGTACTTC.

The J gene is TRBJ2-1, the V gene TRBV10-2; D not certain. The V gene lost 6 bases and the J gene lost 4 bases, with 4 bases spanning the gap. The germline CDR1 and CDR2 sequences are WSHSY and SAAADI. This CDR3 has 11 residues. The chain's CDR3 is CASRLYNEQFF. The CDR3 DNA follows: TGCGCCAGCAGGTTATACAATGAGCAGTTCTTC.

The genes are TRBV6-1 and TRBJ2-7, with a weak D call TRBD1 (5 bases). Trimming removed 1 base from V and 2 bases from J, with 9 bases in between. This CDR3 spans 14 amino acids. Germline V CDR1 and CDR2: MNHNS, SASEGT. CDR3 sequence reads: CASSEDRPPYEQYF. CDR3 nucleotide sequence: TGTGCCAGCAGTGAAGACAGGCCCCCCTACGAGCAGTACTTC.

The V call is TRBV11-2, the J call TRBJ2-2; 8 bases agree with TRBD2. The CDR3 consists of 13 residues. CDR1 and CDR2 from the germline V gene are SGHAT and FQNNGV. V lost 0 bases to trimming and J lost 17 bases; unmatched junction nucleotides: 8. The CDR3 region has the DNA TGTGCCAGCAGCTTAGAGACGGGAGGGGTACAATTTTTT. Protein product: CASSLETGGVQFF.

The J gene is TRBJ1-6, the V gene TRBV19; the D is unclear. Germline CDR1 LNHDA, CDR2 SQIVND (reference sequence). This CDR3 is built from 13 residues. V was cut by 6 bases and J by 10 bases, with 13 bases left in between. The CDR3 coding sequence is TGTGCCAGTAGCCAAGTGGGCGAGTCACCCCTCCACTTT. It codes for CASSQVGESPLHF.

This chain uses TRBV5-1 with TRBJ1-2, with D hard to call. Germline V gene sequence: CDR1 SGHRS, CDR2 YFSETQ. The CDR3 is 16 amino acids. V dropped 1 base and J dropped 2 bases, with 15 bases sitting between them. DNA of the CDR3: TGCGCCAGCAGCTTGAGTACGGGAATTGGAAACTATGGCTACACCTTC. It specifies CASSLSTGIGNYGYTF.

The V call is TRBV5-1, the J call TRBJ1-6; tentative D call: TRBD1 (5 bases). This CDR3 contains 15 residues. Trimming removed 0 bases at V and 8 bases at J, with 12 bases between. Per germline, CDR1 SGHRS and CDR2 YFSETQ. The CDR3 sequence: CASSLGGGRDSPLHF. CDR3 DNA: TGCGCCAGCAGCTTGGGCGGGGGACGGGATTCACCCCTCCACTTT.

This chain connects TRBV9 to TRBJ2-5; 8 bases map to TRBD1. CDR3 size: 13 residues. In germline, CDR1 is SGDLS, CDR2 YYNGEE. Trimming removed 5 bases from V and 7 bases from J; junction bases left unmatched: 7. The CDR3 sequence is CASSYTGGGTQYF. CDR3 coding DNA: TGTGCCAGCAGTTATACAGGGGGTGGGACCCAGTACTTC.

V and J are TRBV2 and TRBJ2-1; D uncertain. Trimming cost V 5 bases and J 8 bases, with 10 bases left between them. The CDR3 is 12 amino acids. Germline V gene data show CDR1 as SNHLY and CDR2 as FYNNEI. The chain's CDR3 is CASSLFTDEQFF. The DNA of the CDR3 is TGTGCCAGCAGTTTATTTACAGATGAGCAGTTCTTC.